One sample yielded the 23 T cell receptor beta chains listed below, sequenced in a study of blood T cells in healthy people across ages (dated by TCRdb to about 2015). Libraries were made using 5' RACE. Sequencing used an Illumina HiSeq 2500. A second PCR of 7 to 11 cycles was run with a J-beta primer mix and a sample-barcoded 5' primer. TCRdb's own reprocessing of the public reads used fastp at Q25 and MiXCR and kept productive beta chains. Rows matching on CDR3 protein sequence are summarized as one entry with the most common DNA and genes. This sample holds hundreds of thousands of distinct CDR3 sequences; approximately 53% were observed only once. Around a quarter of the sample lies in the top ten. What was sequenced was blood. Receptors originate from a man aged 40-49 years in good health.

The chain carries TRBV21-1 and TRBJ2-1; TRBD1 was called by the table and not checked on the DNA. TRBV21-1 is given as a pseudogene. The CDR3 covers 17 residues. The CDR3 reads CASSYGSEGQVPREQFF. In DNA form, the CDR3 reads TGTGCCAGCAGCTACGGGTCGGAGGGACAGGTCCCACGTGAGCAGTTCTTC.

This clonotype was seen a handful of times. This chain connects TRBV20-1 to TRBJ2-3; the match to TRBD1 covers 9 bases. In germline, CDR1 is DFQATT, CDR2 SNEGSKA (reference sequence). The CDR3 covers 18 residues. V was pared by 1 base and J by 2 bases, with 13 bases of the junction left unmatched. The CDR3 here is CSARGDGTGRFFTDTQYF. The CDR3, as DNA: TGCAGTGCTAGAGGAGACGGGACAGGGAGGTTTTTCACAGATACGCAGTATTTT.

CDR3 residues: CSARDPETVGLFF. CDR3 nucleotide sequence: TGCAGTGCTAGAGATCCGGAGACAGTTGGACTGTTTTTT. The gene calls are TRBV20-1 and TRBJ1-4; tentatively, D is TRBD1 (5 bases). The CDR3 consists of 13 residues. With 0 bases removed from V and 13 bases from J, the gap between germline ends came to 15 bases. The V gene's germline CDR1 is DFQATT and CDR2 SNEGSKA (reference sequence).

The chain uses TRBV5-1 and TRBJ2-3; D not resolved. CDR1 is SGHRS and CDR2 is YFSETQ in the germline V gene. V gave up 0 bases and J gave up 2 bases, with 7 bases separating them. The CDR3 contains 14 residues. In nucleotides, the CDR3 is TGCGCCAGCAGCTTGGGCAGCCACACAGATACGCAGTATTTT. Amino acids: CASSLGSHTDTQYF.

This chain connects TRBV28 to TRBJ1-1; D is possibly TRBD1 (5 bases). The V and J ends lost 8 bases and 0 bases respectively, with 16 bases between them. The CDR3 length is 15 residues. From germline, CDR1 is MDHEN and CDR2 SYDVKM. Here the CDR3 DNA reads TGTGCCAGCCGCCCACGGGGCCGGATGAACACTGAAGCTTTCTTT. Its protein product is CASRPRGRMNTEAFF.

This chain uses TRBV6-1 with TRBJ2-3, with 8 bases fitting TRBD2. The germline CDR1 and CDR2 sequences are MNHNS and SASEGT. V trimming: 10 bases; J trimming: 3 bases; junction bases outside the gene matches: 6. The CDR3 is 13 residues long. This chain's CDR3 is CATSRGETDTQYF. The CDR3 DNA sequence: TGTGCCACGTCGCGGGGGGAAACAGATACGCAGTATTTT.

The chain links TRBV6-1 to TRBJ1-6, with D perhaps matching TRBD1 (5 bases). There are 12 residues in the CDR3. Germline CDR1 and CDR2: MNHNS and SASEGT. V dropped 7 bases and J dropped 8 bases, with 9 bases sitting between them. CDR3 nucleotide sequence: TGTGCCAGCATGCTGGGGGATTCACCCCTCCACTTT. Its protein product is CASMLGDSPLHF.

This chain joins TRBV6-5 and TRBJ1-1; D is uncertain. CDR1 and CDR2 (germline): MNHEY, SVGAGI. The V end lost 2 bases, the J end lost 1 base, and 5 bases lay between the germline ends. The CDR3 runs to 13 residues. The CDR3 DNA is TGTGCCAGCAGTTACCAGGCGAACACTGAAGCTTTCTTT. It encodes CASSYQANTEAFF.

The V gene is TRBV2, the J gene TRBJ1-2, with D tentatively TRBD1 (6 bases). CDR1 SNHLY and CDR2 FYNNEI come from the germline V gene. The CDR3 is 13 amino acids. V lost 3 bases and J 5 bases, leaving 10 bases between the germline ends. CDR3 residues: CASSDGQGYGYTF. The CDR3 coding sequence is TGTGCCAGCAGTGATGGGCAGGGGTATGGCTACACCTTC.

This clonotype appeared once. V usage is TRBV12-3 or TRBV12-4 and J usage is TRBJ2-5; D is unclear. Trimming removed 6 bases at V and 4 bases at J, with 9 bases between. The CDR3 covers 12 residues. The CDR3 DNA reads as TGTGCCAGCAGCTTCTCGGTAGAGACCCAGTACTTC. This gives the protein CASSFSVETQYF.

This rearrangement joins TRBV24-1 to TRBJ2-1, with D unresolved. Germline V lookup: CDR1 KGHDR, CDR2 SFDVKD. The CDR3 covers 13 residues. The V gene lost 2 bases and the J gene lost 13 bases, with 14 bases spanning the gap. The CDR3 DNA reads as TGTGCCACCAGTGATTACCCGACCCCGAAACAGTTCTTC. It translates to CATSDYPTPKQFF.

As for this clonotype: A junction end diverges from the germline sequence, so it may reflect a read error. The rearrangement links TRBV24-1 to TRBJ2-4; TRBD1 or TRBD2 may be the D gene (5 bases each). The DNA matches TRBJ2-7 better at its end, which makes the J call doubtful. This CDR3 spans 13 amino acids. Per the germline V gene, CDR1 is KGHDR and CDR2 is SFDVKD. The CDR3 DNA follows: TGTGTCACCAGTGACCCACCGGGACACGAGCAGTACTTC. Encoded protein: CVTSDPPGHEQYF.

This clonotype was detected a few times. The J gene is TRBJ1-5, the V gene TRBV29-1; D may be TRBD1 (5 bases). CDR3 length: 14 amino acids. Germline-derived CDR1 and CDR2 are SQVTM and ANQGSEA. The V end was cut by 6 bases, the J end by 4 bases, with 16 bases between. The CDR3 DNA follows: TGCAGCGTGGGGGACCCGACAGCTAATCAGCCCCAGCATTTT. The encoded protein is CSVGDPTANQPQHF.

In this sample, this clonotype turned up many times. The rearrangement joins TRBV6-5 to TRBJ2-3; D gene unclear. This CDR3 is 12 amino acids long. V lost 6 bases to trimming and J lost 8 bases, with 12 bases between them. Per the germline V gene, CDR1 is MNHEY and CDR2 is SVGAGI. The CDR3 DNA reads TGTGCCAGCAGGGCCGGCGCGAGTACGCAGTATTTT. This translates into CASRAGASTQYF.

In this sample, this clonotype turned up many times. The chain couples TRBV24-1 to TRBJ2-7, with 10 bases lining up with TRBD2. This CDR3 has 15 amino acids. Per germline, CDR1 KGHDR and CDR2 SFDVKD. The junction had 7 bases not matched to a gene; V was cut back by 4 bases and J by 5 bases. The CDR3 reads CATSDGGLASHEQYF. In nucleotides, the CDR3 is TGTGCCACCAGTGACGGGGGACTAGCGAGCCACGAGCAGTACTTC.

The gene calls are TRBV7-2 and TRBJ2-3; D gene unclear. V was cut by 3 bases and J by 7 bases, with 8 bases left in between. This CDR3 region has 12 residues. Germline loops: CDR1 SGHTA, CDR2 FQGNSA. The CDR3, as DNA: TGTGCCAGCAGCTTTGCAGGATATACGCAGTATTTT. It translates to CASSFAGYTQYF.

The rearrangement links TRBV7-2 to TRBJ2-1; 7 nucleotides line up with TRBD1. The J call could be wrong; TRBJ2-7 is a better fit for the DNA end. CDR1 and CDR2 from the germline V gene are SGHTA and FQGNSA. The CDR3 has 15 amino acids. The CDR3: CASSPEGQAYNEQYF. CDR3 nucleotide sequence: TGTGCCAGCAGCCCAGAAGGACAGGCCTACAATGAGCAGTACTTC.

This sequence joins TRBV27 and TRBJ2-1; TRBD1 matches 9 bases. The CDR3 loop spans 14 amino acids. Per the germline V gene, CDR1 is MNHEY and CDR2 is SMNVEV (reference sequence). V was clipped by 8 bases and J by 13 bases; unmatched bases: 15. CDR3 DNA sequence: TGTGCCAGCCTCGACAGGGGGTATTTAGAGACCCAGTTCTTC. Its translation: CASLDRGYLETQFF.

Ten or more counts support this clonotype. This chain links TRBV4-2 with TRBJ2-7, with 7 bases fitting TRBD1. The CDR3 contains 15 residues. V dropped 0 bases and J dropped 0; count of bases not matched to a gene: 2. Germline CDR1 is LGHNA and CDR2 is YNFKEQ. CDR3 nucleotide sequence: TGTGCCAGCAGCCAAGATGGGGACAGCTCCTACGAGCAGTACTTC. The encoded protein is CASSQDGDSSYEQYF.

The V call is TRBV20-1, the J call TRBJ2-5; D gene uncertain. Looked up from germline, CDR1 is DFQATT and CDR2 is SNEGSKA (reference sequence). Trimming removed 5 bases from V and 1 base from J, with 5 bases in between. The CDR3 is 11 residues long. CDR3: CSAASQETQYF. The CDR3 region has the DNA TGCAGTGCTGCGTCCCAAGAGACCCAGTACTTC.

CDR3 coding DNA: TGTGCCAGCAGTGCTCTAACTAGCGGGGGATCCCTCTACACAGATACGCAGTATTTT. Residues: CASSALTSGGSLYTDTQYF. The genes are TRBV12-3 or TRBV12-4 and TRBJ2-3, with 11 bases identical to TRBD2. V gave up 5 bases and J gave up 2 bases; unmatched junction bases: 15. The CDR3 loop spans 19 amino acids.

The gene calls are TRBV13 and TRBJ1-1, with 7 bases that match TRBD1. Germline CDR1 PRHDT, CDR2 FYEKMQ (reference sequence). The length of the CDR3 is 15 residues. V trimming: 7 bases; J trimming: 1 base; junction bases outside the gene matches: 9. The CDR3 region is CASTGAGTENTEAFF. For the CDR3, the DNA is TGTGCCAGCACTGGAGCCGGGACAGAGAACACTGAAGCTTTCTTT.

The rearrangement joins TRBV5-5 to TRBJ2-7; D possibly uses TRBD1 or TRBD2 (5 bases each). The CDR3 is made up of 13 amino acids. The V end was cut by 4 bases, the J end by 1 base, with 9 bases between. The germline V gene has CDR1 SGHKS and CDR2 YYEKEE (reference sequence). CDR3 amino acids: CASSREGSYEQYF. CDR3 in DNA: TGTGCCAGCAGCCGAGAGGGGTCCTACGAGCAGTACTTC.